This T cell receptor (beta chain) was sequenced in a study of CD8 T cells in Susac syndrome. Study-level points and caveats: The study acknowledged a relatively small number of individuals in its TCR sequencing and HLA analysis.

The ends were cut back, 6 bases at V and 0 bases at J, with 12 bases in the middle. The CDR3 totals 15 residues. CDR1 is MNHEY and CDR2 is SVGAGI in the germline V gene. Reverse transcription of roughly 0.5 to 1 ug RNA was carried out with random hexamers. The TCR beta CDR3 was amplified by immunoSEQ multiplex PCR across 54 Vbeta, 13 Jbeta. TCRdb used MiXCR to reprocess the immunoSEQ multiplex PCR reads, holding one entry per CDR3 protein. The table includes hundreds of thousands of distinct CDR3 sequences, more than 80% detected once. Those who served as multiple sclerosis controls were treatment-naive patients with stable or active relapsing-remitting disease. Bulk CD8+ and CD4+ cells came from magnetic negative isolation; CD8+ TEMRA by FACS. Of note for this clonotype: Its antigen remains unidentified.

This chain joins TRBV6-5 and TRBJ2-1; no clear D. The clonotype was recovered from a human donor with multiple sclerosis. The sequenced material came from CD8+ T cells from PBMCs. In DNA, the CDR3 is TGTGCCAGCAGACCGACAAGTAGCTCCTACAATGAGCAGTTCTTC. This codes for CASRPTSSSYNEQFF.